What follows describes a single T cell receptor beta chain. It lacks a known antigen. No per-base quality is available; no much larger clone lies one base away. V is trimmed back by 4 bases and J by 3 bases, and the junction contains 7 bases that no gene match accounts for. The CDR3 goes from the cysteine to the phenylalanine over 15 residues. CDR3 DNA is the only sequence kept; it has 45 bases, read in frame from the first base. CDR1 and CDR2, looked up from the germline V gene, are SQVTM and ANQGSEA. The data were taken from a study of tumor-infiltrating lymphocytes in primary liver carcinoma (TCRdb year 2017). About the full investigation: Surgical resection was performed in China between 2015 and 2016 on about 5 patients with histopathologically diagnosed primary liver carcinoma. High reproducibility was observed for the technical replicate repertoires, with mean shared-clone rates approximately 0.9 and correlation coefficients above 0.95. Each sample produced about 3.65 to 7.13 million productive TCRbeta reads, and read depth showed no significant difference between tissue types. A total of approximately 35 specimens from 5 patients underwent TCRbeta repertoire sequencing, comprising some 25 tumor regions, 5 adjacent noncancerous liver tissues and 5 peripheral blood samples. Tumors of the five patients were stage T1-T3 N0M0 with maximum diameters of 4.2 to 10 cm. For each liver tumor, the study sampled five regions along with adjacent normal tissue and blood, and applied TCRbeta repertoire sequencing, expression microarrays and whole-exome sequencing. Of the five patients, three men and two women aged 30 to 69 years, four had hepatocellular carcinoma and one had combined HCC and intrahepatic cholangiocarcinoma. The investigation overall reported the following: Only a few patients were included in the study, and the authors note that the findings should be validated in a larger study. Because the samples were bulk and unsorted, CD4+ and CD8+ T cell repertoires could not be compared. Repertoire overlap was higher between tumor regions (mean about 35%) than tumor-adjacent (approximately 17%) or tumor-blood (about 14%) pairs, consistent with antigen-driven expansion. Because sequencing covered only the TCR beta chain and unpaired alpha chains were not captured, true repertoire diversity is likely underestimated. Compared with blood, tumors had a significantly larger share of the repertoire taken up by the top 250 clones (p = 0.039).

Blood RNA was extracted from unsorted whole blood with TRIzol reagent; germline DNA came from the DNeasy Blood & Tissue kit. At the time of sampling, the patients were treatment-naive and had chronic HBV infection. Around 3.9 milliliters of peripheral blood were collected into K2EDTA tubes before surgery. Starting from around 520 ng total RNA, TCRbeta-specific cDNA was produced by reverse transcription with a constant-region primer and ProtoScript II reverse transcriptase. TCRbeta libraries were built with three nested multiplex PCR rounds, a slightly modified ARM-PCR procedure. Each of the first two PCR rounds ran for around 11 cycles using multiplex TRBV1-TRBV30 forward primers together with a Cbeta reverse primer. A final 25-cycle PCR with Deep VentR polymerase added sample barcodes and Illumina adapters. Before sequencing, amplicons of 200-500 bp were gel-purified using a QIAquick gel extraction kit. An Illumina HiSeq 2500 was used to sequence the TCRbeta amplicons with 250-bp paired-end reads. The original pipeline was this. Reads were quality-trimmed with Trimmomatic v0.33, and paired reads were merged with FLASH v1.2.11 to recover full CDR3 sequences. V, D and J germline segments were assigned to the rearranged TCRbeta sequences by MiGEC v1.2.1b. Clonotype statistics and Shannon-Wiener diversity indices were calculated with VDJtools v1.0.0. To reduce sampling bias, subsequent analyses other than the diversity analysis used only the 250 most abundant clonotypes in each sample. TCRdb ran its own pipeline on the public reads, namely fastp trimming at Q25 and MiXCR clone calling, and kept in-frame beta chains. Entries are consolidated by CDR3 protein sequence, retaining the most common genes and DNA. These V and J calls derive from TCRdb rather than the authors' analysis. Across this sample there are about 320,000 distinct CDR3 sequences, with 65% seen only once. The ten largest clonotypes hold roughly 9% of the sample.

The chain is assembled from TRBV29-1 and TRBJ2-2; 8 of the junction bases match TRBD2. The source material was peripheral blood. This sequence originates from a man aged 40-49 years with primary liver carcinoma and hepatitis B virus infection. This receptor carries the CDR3 CSVVREGLDTGELFF. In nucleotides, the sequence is TGCAGCGTTGTACGGGAGGGATTGGACACCGGGGAGCTGTTTTTT.